A selection of T cell receptor beta chains follows, all from one sample in a study of T cells in Graves' hyperthyroidism and ophthalmopathy. TCRdb re-called the multiplex PCR reads through MiXCR, storing one row per CDR3 protein. The sample records about 610,000 distinct CDR3 sequences, about 15% being singletons. Material for sequencing was blood. The source is a woman between 40 and 55 years old with Graves' ophthalmopathy. Both conserved end residues are part of each CDR3. A D gene is named only where the DNA matches it firmly. Clone size is given for some rows only: seen once, a few or many times, or a class if the clone is expanded.

TRBD2,TRBV7-2,few,TRBJ2-5,CASSLAGLAGVRETQYF,TGTGCCAGCAGCTTAGCAGGACTAGCGGGAGTAAGAGAGACCCAGTACTTC
.,TRBV2,many,TRBJ1-2,CASMSATNTYGYTF,TGTGCCAGCATGAGCGCCACCAACACTTATGGCTACACCTTC
.,TRBV12-3/TRBV12-4,many,TRBJ2-7,CASSRGAIGYEQYF,TGTGCCAGCAGTAGAGGGGCAATAGGGTACGAGCAGTACTTC
TRBD1,TRBV10-3,many,TRBJ2-7,CATKDRATHEQYF,TGTGCCACCAAGGACAGGGCGACTCACGAGCAGTACTTC
.,TRBV6-1,many,TRBJ2-1,CASTDEYNEQFF,TGTGCCAGCACGGATGAGTACAATGAGCAGTTCTTC
TRBD2,TRBV7-2,few,TRBJ2-5,CASSLAPPGSSGGSQETQYF,TGTGCCAGCAGCTTAGCGCCCCCGGGGTCCAGCGGGGGGTCCCAAGAGACCCAGTACTTC
.,TRBV7-9,.,TRBJ1-3,CASSPEDRPRNTIYF,TGTGCCAGCAGCCCCGAGGACCGACCACGAAACACCATATATTTT
TRBD1,TRBV24-1,many,TRBJ2-2,CATSDFSQGANTGELFF,TGTGCCACCAGTGATTTCTCACAGGGGGCGAACACCGGGGAGCTGTTTTTT
.,TRBV5-1,many,TRBJ2-7,CASALSGENPYEQYF,TGCGCCAGCGCACTATCGGGGGAGAACCCCTACGAGCAGTACTTC
.,TRBV5-1,many,TRBJ1-2,CASSLGDWDYGYTF,TGCGCCAGCAGCTTGGGCGACTGGGACTATGGCTACACCTTC
.,TRBV20-1,few,TRBJ2-5,CGAIYRQETQYF,TGCGGTGCTATTTACAGGCAAGAGACCCAGTACTTC
TRBD2,TRBV24-1,many,TRBJ2-7,CATSSSGGSYEQYF,TGTGCCACCAGTTCTAGCGGGGGTTCCTACGAGCAGTACTTC
.,TRBV7-8,many,TRBJ2-6,CASSYRVSSGANVLTF,TGTGCCAGCAGTTACAGGGTTAGCTCTGGGGCCAACGTCCTGACTTTC
TRBD2,TRBV7-2,.,TRBJ2-2,CASALTSGNTGELFF,TGTGCCAGCGCCCTTACTAGCGGGAACACCGGGGAGCTGTTTTTT
TRBD2,TRBV7-2,many,TRBJ2-5,CASSTQLAGEQTQYF,TGTGCCAGCAGCACGCAACTAGCGGGAGAACAGACCCAGTACTTC
.,TRBV29-1,many,TRBJ1-1,CSVRANEAFF,TGCAGCGTTCGGGCCAATGAAGCTTTCTTT
.,TRBV6-5,.,TRBJ2-7,CASSYTSGEQYF,TGTGCCAGCAGTTACACCTCGGGGGAGCAGTACTTC
.,TRBV19,few,TRBJ2-7,CASSISPTGSYEQYF,TGTGCCAGTAGTATAAGCCCCACAGGGTCCTACGAGCAGTACTTC
.,TRBV19,many,TRBJ1-5,CASRARTFNQPQHF,TGTGCCAGTAGGGCCAGGACCTTCAATCAGCCCCAGCATTTT
.,TRBV5-5,few,TRBJ1-4,CASTTTESNEKLFF,TGTGCCAGCACCACGACTGAAAGTAATGAAAAACTGTTTTTT
TRBD1,TRBV6-5,many,TRBJ1-1,CASSSNRQGNTEAFF,TGTGCCAGCAGTTCGAATAGACAGGGGAACACTGAAGCTTTCTTT
.,TRBV12-5,many,TRBJ1-5,CASGLVLGQLNQPQHF,TGTGCTAGTGGTTTGGTACTAGGCCAGCTAAATCAGCCCCAGCATTTT
TRBD2,TRBV10-3,many,TRBJ2-2,CAISELAANTGELFF,TGTGCCATCAGTGAACTAGCGGCGAACACCGGGGAGCTGTTTTTT
.,TRBV9,many,TRBJ2-7,CASSVGVDPGIYEQYF,TGTGCCAGCAGCGTAGGAGTGGACCCTGGAATATACGAGCAGTACTTC
.,TRBV5-6,many,TRBJ1-2,CASSWGRTPSGYTF,TGTGCCAGCAGTTGGGGCCGTACGCCGAGTGGCTACACCTTC
.,TRBV12-3/TRBV12-4,many,TRBJ2-7,CASRNTGRSTTKQYF,TGTGCCAGCAGGAACACAGGACGGTCGACTACGAAGCAGTACTTC
.,TRBV20-1,many,TRBJ2-7,CSARDYTESYEQYF,TGCAGTGCTAGAGATTATACGGAATCCTACGAGCAGTACTTC
.,TRBV29-1,many,TRBJ2-7,CSVFTGLGAEQYF,TGCAGCGTTTTTACAGGGTTAGGGGCCGAGCAGTACTTC
.,TRBV29-1,.,TRBJ2-7,CSVVSRDLGSEQYF,TGCAGCGTTGTAAGCAGGGACCTAGGCAGCGAGCAGTACTTC
.,TRBV6-1,.,TRBJ1-2,CASSEALTAEGYTF,TGTGCCAGCAGTGAAGCGCTGACAGCGGAAGGCTACACCTTC
TRBD2,TRBV12-3/TRBV12-4,many,TRBJ2-7,CASTPGLAYEQYF,TGTGCCAGCACCCCGGGACTAGCTTACGAGCAGTACTTC
.,TRBV19,many,TRBJ2-7,CASSDASYEQYF,TGTGCCAGTAGCGACGCCTCCTACGAGCAGTACTTC
.,TRBV7-3,.,TRBJ1-2,CASSATDSYSSYGYTF,TGTGCCAGCAGCGCAACGGACAGCTACAGCTCCTATGGCTACACCTTC
.,TRBV28,many,TRBJ1-1,CASGSSDTEAFF,TGTGCCAGCGGGAGCAGCGACACTGAAGCTTTCTTT
.,TRBV28,many,TRBJ1-5,CASSAPPGRGNQPQHF,TGTGCCAGCAGTGCCCCCCCGGGACGAGGCAATCAGCCCCAGCATTTT
.,TRBV7-8,many,TRBJ2-7,CASTRGDTQSYEQYF,TGTGCCAGCACGCGAGGGGACACGCAAAGCTACGAGCAGTACTTC
TRBD1,TRBV2,many,TRBJ1-5,CASRGTGIQPQHF,TGTGCCAGCAGGGGGACAGGGATACAGCCCCAGCATTTT
.,TRBV28,many,TRBJ2-2,CASGLQGSNTGELFF,TGTGCCAGCGGCTTACAGGGATCGAACACCGGGGAGCTGTTTTTT
.,TRBV20-1,few,TRBJ1-3,CSASWAGAAGNTIYF,TGCAGTGCTAGTTGGGCAGGTGCGGCTGGAAACACCATATATTTT
.,TRBV6-1,many,TRBJ2-7,CASSDALTGLEQYF,TGTGCCAGCAGTGACGCGCTCACGGGTCTCGAGCAGTACTTC
TRBD1,TRBV18,few,TRBJ1-5,CASSPSDRGGQPQHF,TGTGCCAGCTCACCTTCGGACAGGGGAGGACAGCCCCAGCATTTT
.,TRBV2,many,TRBJ2-7,CASSEARGREPLLYF,TGTGCCAGCAGTGAAGCCCGTGGTCGGGAGCCCCTCCTGTACTTC
.,TRBV12-3/TRBV12-4,many,TRBJ2-2,CASSKPGTANTGELFF,TGTGCCAGCAGTAAGCCCGGGACGGCGAACACCGGGGAGCTGTTTTTT
TRBD1,TRBV10-3,few,TRBJ1-5,CAISEGDREGNQPQHF,TGTGCCATCAGTGAGGGGGACAGGGAGGGCAATCAGCCCCAGCATTTT
.,TRBV27,.,TRBJ2-3,CASSSPPSPQYF,TGTGCCAGCAGTTCCCCTCCTAGCCCGCAGTATTTT
TRBD1,TRBV19,many,TRBJ1-5,CASSIPGQSNQPQHF,TGTGCCAGTAGTATCCCGGGACAGAGCAATCAGCCCCAGCATTTT
.,TRBV6-1,many,TRBJ1-1,CASSDKGITEAFF,TGTGCCAGCAGTGATAAGGGGATCACTGAAGCTTTCTTT
.,TRBV6-2/TRBV6-3,.,TRBJ1-5,CASSYPLEKGVVQPQHF,TGTGCCAGCAGTTACCCTTTGGAGAAGGGAGTGGTCCAGCCCCAGCATTTT
.,TRBV12-3/TRBV12-4,many,TRBJ2-5,CASSLRTEKETQYF,TGTGCCAGCAGTCTCCGGACAGAGAAAGAGACCCAGTACTTC
.,TRBV7-2,.,TRBJ2-7,CASSLASGAFYEQYF,TGTGCCAGCAGCTTAGCGTCGGGCGCTTTCTACGAGCAGTACTTC
TRBD1,TRBV27,many,TRBJ1-3,CASSEQGLGNTIYF,TGTGCCAGCAGTGAACAGGGGTTGGGAAACACCATATATTTT
.,TRBV19,many,TRBJ1-2,CASTKNSQFGYTF,TGTGCCAGTACCAAAAACTCGCAATTCGGCTACACCTTC